This entry lists 31 T cell receptor beta chains sequenced from one sample in a study of blood T cell repertoires in COVID-19. Profiled with immunoSEQ multiplex PCR; TCRdb holds only in-frame clones, not every one. The table has some 300,000 clones, about nine tenths seen once; the top ten hold approximately 2.4%. What was sequenced was peripheral blood. The receptors derive from a man aged 18 to 29 with active or convalescent COVID-19.

The genes are TRBV6-5 and TRBJ2-1; TRBD1 matches at 7 bases. V shed 5 bases and J 7 bases; nucleotides not matched to a gene: 2. Germline assignment: CDR1 MNHEY and CDR2 SVGAGI. There are 12 residues in the CDR3. The CDR3 nucleotides read TGTGCCAGCAGTCGACAGGGAAATGAGCAGTTCTTC. This sequence encodes CASSRQGNEQFF.

The rearrangement links TRBV28 to TRBJ1-2, with D perhaps matching TRBD1 (5 bases). This CDR3 comprises 11 residues. Trimming pared 3 bases from V and 10 bases from J, leaving 9 bases between. CDR1 is MDHEN and CDR2 is SYDVKM in the germline V gene. The CDR3 reads CASSLRGTYTF. The CDR3 DNA follows: TGTGCCAGCAGTTTGCGGGGGACCTACACCTTC.

This clone showed up just once. The chain links TRBV7-9 to TRBJ2-1, with TRBD2 matching over 7 bases. Trimming removed 5 bases from V and 7 bases from J; junction bases left unmatched: 8. The CDR3 has 14 residues. Germline V lookup: CDR1 SEHNR, CDR2 FQNEAQ (reference sequence). This CDR3 reads CASSLPRGSNEQFF. CDR3 in DNA: TGTGCCAGCAGCCTTCCCCGCGGGAGTAATGAGCAGTTCTTC.

CDR3 nucleotides: TGTGCCAGCAGCTTGAGTTACCTCGGGCAGGGCGGATGGTACGCTTTCTTT. Residues: CASSLSYLGQGGWYAFF. The chain carries TRBV7-9 and TRBJ1-1, with D possibly matching TRBD1 (5 bases). Deletions cut 3 bases from V and 11 bases from J, with 28 bases between. The CDR3 spans 17 residues. Germline CDR1 and CDR2: SEHNR and FQNEAQ (reference sequence).

The chain recombines TRBV5-4 with TRBJ2-3, with 13 bases fitting TRBD2. After removal of 3 bases from V and 4 bases from J, the junction contained 5 bases not matched to a gene. The germline CDR1 and CDR2 sequences are SGHNT and YYREEE (reference sequence). The CDR3 is 16 amino acids. The CDR3 coding sequence is TGTGCCAGCAGCTCTACTAGCGGGGGGGCCCCAGATACGCAGTATTTT. Translated: CASSSTSGGAPDTQYF.

J is TRBJ1-1 and V is TRBV21-1. TRBV21-1 represents a pseudogene. This CDR3 is 14 amino acids long. The CDR3 loop reads CASSKSHFEGRAFF. The CDR3 region has the DNA TGTGCCAGCAGCAAAAGCCACTTCGAGGGCCGGGCTTTCTTT.

V gene TRBV11-2 combines with J gene TRBJ2-1; the match to TRBD2 covers 14 bases. This CDR3 is built from 19 residues. V lost 3 bases to trimming and J lost 0 bases; unmatched junction nucleotides: 7. Germline CDR1 is SGHAT and CDR2 is FQNNGV. CDR3 nucleotide sequence: TGTGCCAGCAGCTTCGGGACTAGCGGGGGCCGTAGCTCCTACAATGAGCAGTTCTTC. Translation gives CASSFGTSGGRSSYNEQFF.

V and J are TRBV3-1 (or the pseudogene TRBV3-2) and TRBJ2-5, with a possible D match to TRBD1 (5 bases). Trimming removed 1 base at V and 5 bases at J, with 8 bases between. Per germline, CDR1 LGHDT and CDR2 YNNKEL (reference sequence). The CDR3 loop spans 13 amino acids. CDR3 DNA: TGTGCCAGCAGCCAAGTAGGACATGAGACCCAGTACTTC. Translation gives CASSQVGHETQYF.

CDR3 region: CASSSTNRDRNTEAFF. The CDR3 DNA reads TGTGCCAGCAGTTCCACCAACAGGGATAGAAACACTGAAGCTTTCTTT. The rearrangement links TRBV6-2 or TRBV6-3 to TRBJ1-1; D possibly corresponds to TRBD1 (6 bases). With 4 bases removed from V and 2 bases from J, the gap between germline ends came to 17 bases. This CDR3 is 16 amino acids long. CDR1 MNHEY and CDR2 SVGEGT come from the germline V gene.

The gene calls are TRBV6-5 and TRBJ2-3; D ambiguous. Germline V gene sequence: CDR1 MNHEY, CDR2 SVGAGI. Trimming cost V 5 bases and J 1 base, with 10 bases left between them. The CDR3 is made up of 14 amino acids. The DNA for the CDR3 is TGTGCCAGCAGTACCCTGCCGGGCACAGATACGCAGTATTTT. It translates to CASSTLPGTDTQYF.

This clone was found a few times. The V call is TRBV11-1, the J call TRBJ2-5; 12 bases match TRBD2. Trimming cost V 0 bases and J 2 bases; bases outside gene matches: 4. This CDR3 region has 17 residues. Looked up from germline, CDR1 is SGHAT and CDR2 is FQDESV (reference sequence). The CDR3 coding sequence is TGTGCCAGCAGCTTAGCGTTTGGACTAGCGGGGCAAGAGACCCAGTACTTC. This gives the protein CASSLAFGLAGQETQYF.

The gene calls are TRBV27 and TRBJ2-7; TRBD2 might be the D (6 bases). The CDR3 runs to 14 residues. Between the trimmed V and J ends, which lost 6 bases and 7 bases, there was a span of 19 bases. From germline, CDR1 is MNHEY and CDR2 SMNVEV (reference sequence). The CDR3 is CASRPGTGVGEQYF. As DNA, the CDR3 is TGTGCCAGCAGACCCGGGACGGGGGTGGGGGAGCAGTACTTC.

The chain has TRBV11-3 and TRBJ2-1; D not resolved. The CDR3 contains 16 residues. Per germline, CDR1 SGHNT and CDR2 YENEEA. V lost 0 bases and J lost 7, with 16 bases in between. This chain's CDR3 is CASSLDYRPPGNEQFF. The DNA for the CDR3 is TGTGCCAGCAGCTTAGATTATCGGCCTCCGGGTAATGAGCAGTTCTTC.

V gene TRBV7-6 combines with J gene TRBJ2-2; possible D gene TRBD2, 5 bases. CDR1 SGHVS and CDR2 FNYEAQ come from the germline V gene. The CDR3 contains 16 residues. Trimming stripped 2 bases from V and 2 bases from J, with 12 bases between. CDR3 amino acids: CASSLYTGSNTGELFF. The CDR3 bases are TGTGCCAGCAGCTTATATACGGGGAGCAACACCGGGGAGCTGTTTTTT.

This clone was picked up one time. This chain links TRBV6-2 or TRBV6-3 with TRBJ1-2; perhaps TRBD1 as D (5 bases). CDR3 length: 14 residues. Per the germline V gene, CDR1 is MNHEY and CDR2 is SVGEGT. Trimming took off 2 bases at V and 6 bases at J, with 13 bases between the two ends. The CDR3 sequence is CASSYLEGQDGYTF. The CDR3 DNA sequence: TGTGCCAGCAGTTACCTGGAAGGACAAGATGGCTACACCTTC.

This clone has more than one count but fewer than ten. The V gene is TRBV7-9, the J gene TRBJ1-2, with unresolved D. Deletions cut 3 bases from V and 1 base from J, with 15 bases between. CDR1 and CDR2 from the germline V gene are SEHNR and FQNEAQ (reference sequence). The CDR3 totals 16 residues. Here the CDR3 DNA reads TGTGCCAGCAGCTTTCCCAAGACGGGAGTTAACTATGGCTACACCTTC. Residues: CASSFPKTGVNYGYTF. The whole variable domain, filled in from reference TRBV7-9 and TRBJ1-2, reads DTGVSQNPRHKITKRGQNVTFRCDPISEHNRLYWYRQTLGQGPEFLTYFQNEAQLEKSRLLSDRFSAERPKGSFSTLEIQRTEQGDSAMYLCASSFPKTGVNYGYTFGSGTRLTVV.

This clone was seen just once. J is TRBJ2-7 and V is TRBV4-2; 10 nucleotides match TRBD2. The CDR3 totals 20 residues. Per germline, CDR1 LGHNA and CDR2 YNFKEQ. Trimming removed 0 bases from V and 3 bases from J; junction bases left unmatched: 17. As DNA, the CDR3 is TGTGCCAGCAGCCAAGAATCTGTTTACTTAGCGGGAGGTGTTTTCTACGAGCAGTACTTC. This encodes CASSQESVYLAGGVFYEQYF.

This clone was seen a handful of times. J is TRBJ1-5 and V is TRBV19; no clear D gene. The CDR3 length is 16 residues. Trimming removed 8 bases from V and 5 bases from J, with 22 bases in between. Germline V lookup: CDR1 LNHDA, CDR2 SQIVND (reference sequence). DNA of the CDR3: TGTGCCAGTTACCCCACCACCGGGTATTTTGATCAGCCCCAGCATTTT. Translating gives CASYPTTGYFDQPQHF.

The chain uses TRBV19 and TRBJ2-1, with TRBD1 matching 11 bases. The CDR3 has 15 residues. Germline-derived CDR1 and CDR2 are LNHDA and SQIVND (reference sequence). Trimming cost V 6 bases and J 8 bases; bases outside gene matches: 9. The CDR3 DNA reads as TGTGCCAGTAGCCCGGGACAGGGGGAAGAGGATGAGCAGTTCTTC. Translated, it gives CASSPGQGEEDEQFF. Using reference TRBV19 and TRBJ2-1 for the parts outside the CDR3, the full variable domain is DGGITQSPKYLFRKEGQNVTLSCEQNLNHDAMYWYRQDPGQGLRLIYYSQIVNDFQKGDIAEGYSVSREKKESFPLTVTSAQKNPTAFYLCASSPGQGEEDEQFFGPGTRLTVL.

This chain joins TRBV5-6 and TRBJ1-2; D perhaps matches TRBD1 (5 bases). From germline, CDR1 is SGHDT and CDR2 YYEEEE. The V end was cut by 0 bases, the J end by 7 bases, with 10 bases between. The CDR3 extends over 13 amino acids. The CDR3 DNA is TGTGCCAGCAGCTTGGGACAGCCCCTTGGCTACACCTTC. Translation gives CASSLGQPLGYTF.

This clone occurred a few times. The chain employs TRBV6-1 and TRBJ2-3; TRBD2 matches 9 bases. The CDR3 spans 17 residues. Germline loops: CDR1 MNHNS, CDR2 SASEGT. Germline trimming cut 2 bases from V and 0 bases from J; bases unmatched to any gene: 6. In DNA form, the CDR3 reads TGTGCCAGCAGTGAAATCCTAGCGGGGTCTAGCACAGATACGCAGTATTTT. It specifies CASSEILAGSSTDTQYF.

The CDR3 loop reads CASRGTADNQPQHF. In nucleotides, the CDR3 is TGTGCCAGTAGAGGGACAGCGGACAATCAGCCCCAGCATTTT. The chain carries TRBV19 and TRBJ1-5, with 7 bases lining up with TRBD1. CDR3 length: 14 amino acids. Germline V CDR1 and CDR2: LNHDA, SQIVND (reference sequence). The ends lost 6 bases at V and 3 bases at J; junction bases unmatched: 5. Using reference TRBV19 and TRBJ1-5 for the parts outside the CDR3, the full variable domain is DGGITQSPKYLFRKEGQNVTLSCEQNLNHDAMYWYRQDPGQGLRLIYYSQIVNDFQKGDIAEGYSVSREKKESFPLTVTSAQKNPTAFYLCASRGTADNQPQHFGDGTRLSIL.

V is TRBV28 and J is TRBJ1-2; TRBD1 matches 7 bases. Germline V lookup: CDR1 MDHEN, CDR2 SYDVKM. The junction had 6 bases not matched to a gene; V was cut back by 6 bases and J by 2 bases. This CDR3 has 14 amino acids. The CDR3 sequence is CASRNRGANYGYTF. CDR3 coding DNA: TGTGCCAGCAGAAACAGGGGCGCAAACTATGGCTACACCTTC.

V is TRBV4-3 and J is TRBJ1-4; weak D call: TRBD1 (5 bases). Trimming took off 3 bases at V and 4 bases at J, with 12 bases between the two ends. From germline, CDR1 is LGHNA and CDR2 YSLEER. The CDR3 consists of 15 residues. The CDR3 DNA is TGCGCCAGCAGCCAGACAGACAGTTTTAATGAAAAACTGTTTTTT. It codes for CASSQTDSFNEKLFF.

The V gene is TRBV12-3 or TRBV12-4, the J gene TRBJ2-7, with TRBD2 as a possible D gene (5 bases). V was shortened by 6 bases and J by 2 bases, with 11 bases between the two germline ends. The CDR3 totals 13 residues. For the CDR3, the DNA is TGTGCCAGCAGCCACGGAGGCCCCTACGAGCAGTACTTC. It is translated as CASSHGGPYEQYF.

J is TRBJ2-7 and V is TRBV25-1, with D possibly being TRBD1 (6 bases). V lost 8 bases and J lost 0, with 14 bases in between. The CDR3 is made up of 14 amino acids. The germline CDR1 and CDR2 sequences are MGHDK and SYGVNS. The CDR3 DNA reads as TGTGCCAGCGAAGATCGGGACAACTCCTACGAGCAGTACTTC. Translation gives CASEDRDNSYEQYF.

This rearrangement joins TRBV5-1 to TRBJ2-1, with D perhaps matching TRBD2 (5 bases). CDR3 length: 13 residues. Trimming cost V 4 bases and J 7 bases, with 12 bases left between them. Per the germline V gene, CDR1 is SGHRS and CDR2 is YFSETQ. The CDR3 nucleotides are TGCGCCAGCAGCCAGCTATCGGGAAATGAGCAGTTCTTC. Translated, it gives CASSQLSGNEQFF.

This rearrangement joins TRBV27 to TRBJ2-6; D remains ambiguous. This CDR3 region has 17 residues. V was cut by 3 bases and J by 0 bases, with 12 bases left in between. Germline V gene sequence: CDR1 MNHEY, CDR2 SMNVEV (reference sequence). The CDR3 DNA reads TGTGCCAGCAGTTTCCTTGACACTCTCTCTGGGGCCAACGTCCTGACTTTC. It encodes CASSFLDTLSGANVLTF.

The rearrangement links TRBV27 to TRBJ2-7; D gene ambiguous. Germline V gives CDR1 MNHEY, CDR2 SMNVEV (reference sequence). Deletions cut 3 bases from V and 0 bases from J, with 15 bases between. The CDR3 extends over 16 amino acids. In DNA, the CDR3 is TGTGCCAGCAGTTTTCACAAATCCCGATCCTCCTACGAGCAGTACTTC. Translation: CASSFHKSRSSYEQYF.

This chain connects TRBV7-2 to TRBJ2-7, with 7 bases aligning to TRBD1. The CDR3 runs to 14 residues. Per germline, CDR1 SGHTA and CDR2 FQGNSA. Unmatched junction bases numbered 6, after V lost 5 bases and J lost 2 bases. The CDR3 nucleotides read TGTGCCAGCAGCCTCCGACAGGGACCCTACGAGCAGTACTTC. Protein product: CASSLRQGPYEQYF.

V usage is TRBV18 and J usage is TRBJ1-2, with 11 nucleotides matching TRBD1. Germline V gives CDR1 KGHSH, CDR2 LQKENI. This CDR3 spans 18 amino acids. With 6 bases clipped from V and 1 base from J, the junction kept 13 bases outside the gene matches. Written as DNA, the CDR3 is TGTGCCAGCTCCCCTCGATGGACAGGGGGCCCCTTTAACTATGGCTACACCTTC. Its protein is CASSPRWTGGPFNYGYTF.